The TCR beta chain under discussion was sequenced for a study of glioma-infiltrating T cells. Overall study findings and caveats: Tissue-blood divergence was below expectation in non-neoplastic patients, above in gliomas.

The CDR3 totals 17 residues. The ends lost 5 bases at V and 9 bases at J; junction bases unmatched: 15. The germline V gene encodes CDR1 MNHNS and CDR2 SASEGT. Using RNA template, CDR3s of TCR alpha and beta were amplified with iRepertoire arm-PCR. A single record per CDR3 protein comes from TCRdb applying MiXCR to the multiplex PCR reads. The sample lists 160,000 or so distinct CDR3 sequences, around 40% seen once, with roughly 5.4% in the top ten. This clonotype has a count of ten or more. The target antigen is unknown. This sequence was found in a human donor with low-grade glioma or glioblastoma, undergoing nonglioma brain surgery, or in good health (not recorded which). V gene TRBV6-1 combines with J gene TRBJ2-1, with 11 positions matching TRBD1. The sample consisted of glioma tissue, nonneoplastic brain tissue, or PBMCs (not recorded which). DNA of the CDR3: TGTGCCAGCAGTTATAACACGATCGGGACAGGGGGAGGTGAGCAGTTCTTC. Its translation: CASSYNTIGTGGGEQFF.